This T cell receptor (beta chain) was captured by sequencing in a study of Ad26.COV2.S vaccination and SARS-CoV-2 variants. About this clone itself: Its antigen is still unknown.

General observations from the study: The TCR breadth and depth analyses may have understated or missed part of the total T cell responses. People who got the vaccine or the placebo had similar non-spike TCR breadth.

The table came from immunoSEQ multiplex PCR; TCRdb's copy has only in-frame clones and leaves some out. The sample has hundreds of thousands of clones; about 90% are singletons. Germline assignment: CDR1 SGHVS and CDR2 FNYEAQ. The CDR3 contains 14 residues. The V and J ends lost 5 bases and 6 bases, in that order; junction bases with no gene match: 7. Regarding treatment: some 20 received Ad26.COV2.S at low or high dose, single or two shots; 5 received placebo; per-sample allocation not given. Samples came from day 63 after the first vaccine or placebo injection. The input for sequencing was peripheral blood, taken in a trial of Ad26.COV2.S vaccine versus placebo. The chain uses TRBV7-6 and TRBJ2-3; TRBD1 agrees at 8 bases. The clonotype originates from a person between 18 and 59 years old who received the Ad26.COV2.S COVID-19 vaccine or a placebo. In DNA form, the CDR3 reads TGTGCCAGCAGCCACCGCCGGGACAGGGATACGCAGTATTTT. It codes for CASSHRRDRDTQYF.